Listed below are T cell receptor beta chains from one sample, sequenced in a study of blood T cell repertoires in COVID-19. Some clones are missing from TCRdb's copy, which holds only in-frame ones; the method was immunoSEQ multiplex PCR. The sample has 150,000 to 200,000 clones, roughly three quarters seen once. Sample: peripheral blood. All receptors derive from a woman between 40 and 55 years old with COVID-19, enrolled during active disease. Each CDR3 is given with its conserved first and last residue. A D gene is named only where the DNA matches it firmly. Only part of the rows carry a size: once, few, many, or a class if the clone is expanded.

TRBJ1-5	NA	TRBD1	TRBV3-1/TRBV3-2	TGTGCCAGCAGCCAAGGACAGGGGGTTCAGCCCCAGCATTTT	CASSQGQGVQPQHF
TRBJ2-2	NA	NA	TRBV18	TGTGCCAGCTCACTCGGGACTGACACCGGGGAGCTGTTTTTT	CASSLGTDTGELFF
TRBJ2-7	NA	NA	TRBV5-4	TGTGCCAGCAGCTCTCGGGAACGCCCCTACGAGCAGTACTTC	CASSSRERPYEQYF
TRBJ1-1	NA	NA	TRBV6-5	TGTGCCAGCAGTTATCGCTATGAAGCTTTCTTT	CASSYRYEAFF
TRBJ2-7	NA	TRBD2	TRBV6-5	TGTGCCAGCAGTCTAGCGGGCCTGTCCTACGAGCAGTACTTC	CASSLAGLSYEQYF
TRBJ1-5	NA	TRBD1	TRBV7-9	TGTGCCAGCAGCAGACCCGACGGACAGGGGAATCAGCCCCAGCATTTT	CASSRPDGQGNQPQHF
TRBJ2-1	once	TRBD2	TRBV6-2/TRBV6-3	TGTGCCAGCAGTTCCGCCACTAGCGGGGGGGCGGGTGAGCAGTTCTTC	CASSSATSGGAGEQFF
TRBJ2-1	NA	TRBD2	TRBV7-2	TGTGCCAGCAGCCCGATGACTAGCCGTAAGGGTTACAATGAGCAGTTCTTC	CASSPMTSRKGYNEQFF
TRBJ1-2	NA	TRBD1	TRBV4-1	TGCGCCAGCAGCCAAGGTGCGGACAGGGGGTTAGCTAACTATGGCTACACCTTC	CASSQGADRGLANYGYTF
TRBJ2-2	NA	TRBD2	TRBV5-1	TGCGCCAGCAGCTTGGAGGGGGCTAGACTAGCGGGAATTAACGCCGGGGAGCTGTTTTTT	CASSLEGARLAGINAGELFF
TRBJ2-7	NA	TRBD1	TRBV30	TGTGCCTGGGACCGGGACAGGGCCTACGAGCAGTACTTC	CAWDRDRAYEQYF
TRBJ2-3	NA	NA	TRBV7-3	TGTGCCAGCAGTTGGGGAGGAGCGCAGTATTTT	CASSWGGAQYF
TRBJ1-3	NA	TRBD1	TRBV5-1	TGCGCCAGCAGCCGAGAGACAGGGGTGTCTGGAAACACCATATATTTT	CASSRETGVSGNTIYF